This T cell receptor beta chain came from a study of PD-1 blockade in mismatch repair-deficient tumors. Germline V CDR1 and CDR2: MNHEY, SMNVEV (reference sequence). The CDR3 totals 15 residues. J was trimmed by 7 bases and V by 3 bases; bases with no gene match: 5. TCRs were sequenced from a few patients responding to pembrolizumab. Libraries were prepared by immunoSEQ multiplex PCR; TCRdb keeps only in-frame clonotypes and omits some of them. The table has tens of thousands of clones, roughly 80% seen once. This chain uses TRBV27 with TRBJ2-3; 12 bases match TRBD2. The TCR comes from an adult with mismatch repair-deficient cancer. Sequencing was performed on PBMCs, taken before pembrolizumab treatment. This CDR3 reads CASSLTSGSGNTQYF. The CDR3 DNA sequence: TGTGCCAGCAGTTTGACTAGCGGGAGTGGAAATACGCAGTATTTT.